One and the same sample provided the 11 T cell receptor beta chains below, sequenced in a study of a mutant IDH1 vaccine in newly diagnosed glioma. The method was immunoSEQ multiplex PCR; TCRdb's version includes in-frame clones alone and lacks a portion of them. The data contain around 65,000 clones, under 90% of them seen just once; the ten biggest clones take up about 6%. Specified time point: week 11, during vaccination. Topical imiquimod accompanied each vaccine dose, which consisted of 300 ug of mutant IDH1 20-mer peptide. These receptors' antigens are unknown. The sample consisted of PBMCs, taken from a glioma patient whose treatment included an IDH1 peptide vaccine. The receptors shown here come from a man between 50 and 59 years old with glioma.

In this sample, this clone turned up once. The chain recombines TRBV19 with TRBJ1-5; a possible D gene is TRBD1 (6 bases). Trimming took 9 bases from V and 7 from J, leaving 19 bases between them. The CDR3 runs 14 residues. Germline values: CDR1 LNHDA, CDR2 SQIVND (reference sequence). The CDR3 DNA follows: TGTGCCAGCGATCCCAACAGGGCAGGCCAGCCCCAGCATTTT. Translation: CASDPNRAGQPQHF.

The chain has TRBV4-1 and TRBJ2-3, with D maybe TRBD2 (5 bases). Germline assignment: CDR1 MGHRA and CDR2 YSYEKL. Trimming left V 4 bases short and J 1 base short, with 6 bases between. The CDR3 spans 13 residues. The CDR3 DNA reads as TGCGCCAGCAGCCGGGGAGGCACAGATACGCAGTATTTT. This codes for CASSRGGTDTQYF.

The chain links TRBV19 to TRBJ2-5; 8 bases are shared with TRBD1. There are 16 residues in the CDR3. With V trimmed by 5 bases and J by 5 bases, 13 bases remained unmatched. CDR1 and CDR2 from the germline V gene are LNHDA and SQIVND (reference sequence). DNA of the CDR3: TGTGCCAGTAGTCCGGAGGGACAGGACCACCTCGAGACCCAGTACTTC. It translates to CASSPEGQDHLETQYF.

The chain has TRBV2 and TRBJ2-7; weak D call: TRBD2 (7 bases). The CDR3 sequence is 14 residues long. Germline V CDR1 and CDR2: SNHLY, FYNNEI. V was pared by 7 bases and J by 1 base, with 14 bases between. The CDR3 reads CASKAGGTSYEQYF. The DNA for the CDR3 is TGTGCCAGCAAGGCCGGGGGGACATCCTACGAGCAGTACTTC.

This clone was seen only a few times. The V gene is TRBV16, the J gene TRBJ2-1; D call uncertain. V lost 4 bases, J lost 5 bases, and 3 bases lay in between. The CDR3 is 11 amino acids. The germline V gene encodes CDR1 KGHSY and CDR2 FQNENV. CDR3 nucleotides: TGTGCCAGCAGCCTCGACAATGAGCAGTTCTTC. It specifies CASSLDNEQFF. Supplemented by reference TRBV16 and TRBJ2-1, the full variable domain reads GEEVAQTPKHLVRGEGQKAKLYCAPIKGHSYVFWYQQVLKNEFKFLISFQNENVFDETGMPKERFSAKCLPNSPCSLEIQATKLEDSAVYFCASSLDNEQFFGPGTRLTVL.

V is TRBV29-1 and J is TRBJ2-3; TRBD2 matches at 15 bases. The V gene's germline CDR1 is SQVTM and CDR2 ANQGSEA. J lost 3 bases, V lost 4 bases, and 2 bases had no gene match. The CDR3 consists of 15 residues. CDR3 sequence: CSVVGLAGGTDTQYF. The CDR3 DNA reads as TGCAGCGTTGTAGGACTAGCGGGGGGGACAGATACGCAGTATTTT.

This chain links TRBV6-1 with TRBJ1-6; D is unresolved. Germline values: CDR1 MNHNS, CDR2 SASEGT. This CDR3 is built from 15 residues. V was clipped by 2 bases and J by 10 bases, with 15 bases between them. The chain's CDR3 is CASSEWAAQGSPLHF. CDR3 DNA: TGTGCCAGCAGTGAATGGGCAGCGCAAGGGTCACCCCTCCACTTT.

This clone was detected only a few times. The V and J genes are TRBV28 and TRBJ2-7; D is unresolved. The CDR3 totals 13 residues. Trimming shortened V by 6 bases and J by 3 bases, and 12 bases separated the two germline ends. Germline V gene data show CDR1 as MDHEN and CDR2 as SYDVKM. CDR3 nucleotide sequence: TGTGCCAGCAGGGCAGAAACGTTCTACGAGCAGTACTTC. Amino acid sequence: CASRAETFYEQYF. The full variable domain, its missing parts supplied by reference TRBV28 and TRBJ2-7, is DVKVTQSSRYLVKRTGEKVFLECVQDMDHENMFWYRQDPGLGLRLIYFSYDVKMKEKGDIPEGYSVSREKKERFSLILESASTNQTSMYLCASRAETFYEQYFGPGTRLTVT.

V usage is TRBV5-6 and J usage is TRBJ1-2; D unresolved. Trimming removed 0 bases at V and 4 bases at J, with 7 bases between. Germline V gene lookup returns CDR1 SGHDT and CDR2 YYEEEE. The CDR3 spans 13 residues. The CDR3 DNA reads as TGTGCCAGCAGCTTGGGGGCTGGCTATGGCTACACCTTC. Encoded protein: CASSLGAGYGYTF.

This sequence joins TRBV27 and TRBJ1-4; TRBD1 might be the D (5 bases). This CDR3 is built from 14 residues. Trimming left V 4 bases short and J 8 bases short, with 14 bases between. Per germline, CDR1 MNHEY and CDR2 SMNVEV (reference sequence). CDR3 sequence reads: CASSSLIRDEKLFF. The CDR3, as DNA: TGTGCCAGCAGTTCTCTAATACGGGACGAAAAACTGTTTTTT.

The rearrangement uses TRBV29-1 and TRBJ1-3; D is possibly TRBD1 (5 bases). V gave up 7 bases and J gave up 3 bases, with 16 bases separating them. Germline CDR1 reads SQVTM; CDR2 reads ANQGSEA. The CDR3 has 14 residues. Here the CDR3 reads CSADGGDGGNTIYF. The CDR3 DNA is TGCAGCGCAGACGGAGGGGATGGTGGAAACACCATATATTTT.